A single sample is the source of the 7 T cell receptor beta chains below, sequenced in a study of T-cell reconstitution after alpha-beta-depleted transplantation in children. Researchers prepared the TCRbeta library using unique molecular identifiers, the study reports. TCRdb called the PCR reads again in MiXCR, with one record for every CDR3 protein. The sample carries about 500,000 distinct CDR3 sequences, 32% recorded once. The specimen comprised PBMCs from the stem cell graft donor, sampled from the stem cell graft. These receptors came from a human donor who donated a stem cell graft to a child with aplastic anemia.

This clonotype came up a few times. The rearrangement joins TRBV6-1 to TRBJ2-7; tentative D call: TRBD1 (5 bases). The V gene's germline CDR1 is MNHNS and CDR2 SASEGT. CDR3 length equals 13 residues. Trimming cost V 7 bases and J 7 bases, with 17 bases left between them. The CDR3 coding sequence is TGTGCCAGCACCCCGGCAGGGCTTCAAGAGCAGTACTTC. It codes for CASTPAGLQEQYF.

In DNA form, the CDR3 reads TGTGCCAGCAGAAACGGGGGCTTCAATCAGCCCCAGCATTTT. Translation gives CASRNGGFNQPQHF. The chain is built from TRBV6-5 and TRBJ1-5, with D tentatively TRBD1 (6 bases). Deletions cut 6 bases from V and 3 bases from J, with 12 bases between. Germline V lookup: CDR1 MNHEY, CDR2 SVGAGI. The CDR3 spans 14 residues.

The chain has TRBV25-1 and TRBJ2-1, with 7 bases matching TRBD1. Germline assignment: CDR1 MGHDK and CDR2 SYGVNS. The CDR3 totals 14 residues. V was clipped by 6 bases and J by 3 bases; unmatched bases: 5. The CDR3 bases are TGTGCCAGCAGACCACGGGACAGCTACAATGAGCAGTTCTTC. Residues: CASRPRDSYNEQFF.

This clonotype was detected only a few times. The chain employs TRBV7-2 and TRBJ2-2; D possibly corresponds to TRBD1 (6 bases). The V and J ends lost 6 bases and 0 bases respectively, with 11 bases between them. The CDR3 has 15 amino acids. Germline CDR1 reads SGHTA; CDR2 reads FQGNSA. For the CDR3, the DNA is TGTGCCAGCAGGCAGTGGACAGCGAACACCGGGGAGCTGTTTTTT. Translated: CASRQWTANTGELFF.

The chain recombines TRBV7-2 with TRBJ2-1, with D hard to call. The V end lost 2 bases, the J end lost 10 bases, and 12 bases lay between the germline ends. The CDR3 runs to 13 residues. Germline V CDR1 and CDR2: SGHTA, FQGNSA. CDR3 loop: CASSLKVAVEQFF. Here the CDR3 DNA reads TGTGCCAGCAGCTTAAAGGTAGCAGTAGAGCAGTTCTTC.

V is TRBV20-1 and J is TRBJ2-3; D gene unclear. CDR1 is DFQATT, CDR2 SNEGSKA, per germline (reference sequence). This CDR3 has 13 residues. V was cut by 4 bases and J by 6 bases, with 14 bases left in between. Written as DNA, the CDR3 is TGCAGTGCTAAACGGAGTTCAAAGGATACGCAGTATTTT. As protein: CSAKRSSKDTQYF.

The genes are TRBV6-2 or TRBV6-3 and TRBJ2-1; D is uncertain. V lost 4 bases to trimming and J lost 6 bases, with 22 bases between them. This CDR3 has 17 residues. Germline values: CDR1 MNHEY, CDR2 SVGEGT. Here the CDR3 reads CASSFLGRTPPLNEQFF. In DNA, the CDR3 is TGTGCCAGCAGTTTCCTAGGCCGGACCCCACCTCTCAATGAGCAGTTCTTC.